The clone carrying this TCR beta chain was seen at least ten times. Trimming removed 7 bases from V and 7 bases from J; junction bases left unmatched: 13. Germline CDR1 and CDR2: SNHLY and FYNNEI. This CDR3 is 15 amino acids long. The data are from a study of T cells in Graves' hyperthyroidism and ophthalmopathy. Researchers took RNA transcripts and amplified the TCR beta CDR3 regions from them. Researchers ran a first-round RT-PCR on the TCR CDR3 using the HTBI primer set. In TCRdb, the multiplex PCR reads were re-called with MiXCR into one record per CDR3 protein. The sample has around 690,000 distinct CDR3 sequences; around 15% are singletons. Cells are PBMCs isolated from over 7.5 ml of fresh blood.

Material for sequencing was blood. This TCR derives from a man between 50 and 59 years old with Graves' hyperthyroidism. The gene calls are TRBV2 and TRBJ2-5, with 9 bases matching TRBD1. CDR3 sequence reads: CASTEDRGFGGTQYF. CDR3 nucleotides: TGTGCCAGCACGGAGGACAGGGGTTTCGGTGGGACCCAGTACTTC.